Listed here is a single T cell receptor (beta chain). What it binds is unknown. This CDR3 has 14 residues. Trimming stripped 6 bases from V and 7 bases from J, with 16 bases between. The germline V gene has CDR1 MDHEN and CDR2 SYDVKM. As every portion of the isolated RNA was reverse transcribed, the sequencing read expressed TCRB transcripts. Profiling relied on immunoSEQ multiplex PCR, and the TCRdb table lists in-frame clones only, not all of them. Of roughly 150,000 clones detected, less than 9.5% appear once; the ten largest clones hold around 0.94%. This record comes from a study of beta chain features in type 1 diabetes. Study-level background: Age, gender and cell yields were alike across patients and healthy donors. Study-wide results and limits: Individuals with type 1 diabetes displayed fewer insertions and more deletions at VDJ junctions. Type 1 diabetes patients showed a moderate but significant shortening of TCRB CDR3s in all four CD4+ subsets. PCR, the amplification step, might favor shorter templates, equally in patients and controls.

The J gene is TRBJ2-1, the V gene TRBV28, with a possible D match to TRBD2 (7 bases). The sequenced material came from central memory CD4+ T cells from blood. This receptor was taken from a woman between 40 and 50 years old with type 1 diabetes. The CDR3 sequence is CASRSGRGRNEQFF. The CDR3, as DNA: TGTGCCAGCAGGAGTGGGAGGGGGAGGAATGAGCAGTTCTTC.